This is a list of T cell receptor beta chains from one sample in a study of beta chain features in type 1 diabetes. Repertoires were generated with immunoSEQ multiplex PCR, while TCRdb's copy carries only in-frame clones and drops some. The sample lists 400,000 to 500,000 clones; 14% were seen once. Sample: naive CD4+ T cells from blood. These receptor sequences come from a man aged 30-40 years in good health. CDR3s include the opening cysteine and the closing phenylalanine or tryptophan. D genes are given only for firm matches. Rows may omit the clone size; those that give it use once, few, many or a size class.

clone size	D gene	V gene	CDR3 length	J gene	CDR3 DNA	CDR3 protein
.	.	TRBV7-2	13	TRBJ2-5	TGTGCCAGCAGCAGACACCACCAAGAGACCCAGTACTTC	CASSRHHQETQYF
few	.	TRBV9	13	TRBJ2-7	TGTGCCAGCAGCCCCCGGGTCTCCTACGAGCAGTACTTC	CASSPRVSYEQYF
few	.	TRBV14	13	TRBJ2-2	TGTGCCAGCAGCTCACTAACCACCGGGGAGCTGTTTTTT	CASSSLTTGELFF
few	.	TRBV7-9	12	TRBJ2-5	TGTGCCAGCAGCTTGCTGCTAGAGACCCAGTACTTC	CASSLLLETQYF
few	.	TRBV15	15	TRBJ2-1	TGTGCCACCAGCAGAGTTCAGATTACCTACAATGAGCAGTTCTTC	CATSRVQITYNEQFF
few	.	TRBV7-9	13	TRBJ1-1	TGTGCCAGCAGCTTTGAAGTCAACACTGAAGCTTTCTTT	CASSFEVNTEAFF
.	.	TRBV7-2	15	TRBJ2-6	TGTGCCAGCAGCCGGACATCCCCTGGGGCCAACGTCCTGACTTTC	CASSRTSPGANVLTF
.	TRBD1	TRBV19	17	TRBJ2-4	TGTGCCAGTAGTACCAACAGGGGGCCGAGGGCCAAAAACATTCAGTACTTC	CASSTNRGPRAKNIQYF
.	TRBD2	TRBV7-2	17	TRBJ2-3	TGTGCCAGCAGCTTAGATCCCTCCGGGAGGGGCACAGATACGCAGTATTTT	CASSLDPSGRGTDTQYF
few	TRBD1	TRBV19	16	TRBJ1-2	TGTGCCAGTAGGCAATCCTACAGGGGGCGAGGAAGTGGCTACACCTTC	CASRQSYRGRGSGYTF
few	TRBD2	TRBV5-4	18	TRBJ2-3	TGTGCCAGCAGCCCGGGGGCTAGCGGGATGTCTAGCACAGATACGCAGTATTTT	CASSPGASGMSSTDTQYF
few	.	TRBV2	12	TRBJ2-1	TGTGCCAGCAGATTCCAGGCCGCGGAGCAGTTCTTC	CASRFQAAEQFF
.	.	TRBV7-2	15	TRBJ2-3	TGTGCCAGCAGCTTAGGACAACGGCGTACAGATACGCAGTATTTT	CASSLGQRRTDTQYF